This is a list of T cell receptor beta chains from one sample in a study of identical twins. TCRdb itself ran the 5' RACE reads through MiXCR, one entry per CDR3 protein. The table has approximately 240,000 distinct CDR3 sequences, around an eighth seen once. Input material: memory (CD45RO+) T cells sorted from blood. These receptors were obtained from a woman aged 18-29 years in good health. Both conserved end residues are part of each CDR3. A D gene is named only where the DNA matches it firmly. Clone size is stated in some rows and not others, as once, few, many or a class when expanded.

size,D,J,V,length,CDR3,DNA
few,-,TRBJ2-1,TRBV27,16,CASSPGVWRADNEQFF,TGTGCCAGCAGTCCTGGGGTGTGGCGGGCTGACAATGAGCAGTTCTTC
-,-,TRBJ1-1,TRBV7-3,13,CASSLAIGLEAFF,TGTGCCAGCAGCTTAGCCATAGGGCTTGAAGCTTTCTTT
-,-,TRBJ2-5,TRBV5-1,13,CASTLGREETQYF,TGCGCCAGCACGTTAGGACGGGAAGAGACCCAGTACTTC
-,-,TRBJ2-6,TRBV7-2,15,CASSPALSWANVLTF,TGTGCCAGCAGCCCCGCACTCAGTTGGGCCAACGTCCTGACTTTC
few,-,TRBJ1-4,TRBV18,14,CASSPSIANEKLFF,TGTGCCAGCTCACCGTCGATTGCTAATGAAAAACTGTTTTTT
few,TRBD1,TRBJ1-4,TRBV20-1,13,CSAPTGIGEKLFF,TGCAGTGCACCGACAGGGATAGGAGAAAAACTGTTTTTT
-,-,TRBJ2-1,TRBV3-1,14,CASSQFKMANEQFF,TGTGCCAGCAGCCAATTCAAGATGGCGAATGAGCAGTTCTTC
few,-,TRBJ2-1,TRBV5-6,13,CASRRSPNNEQFF,TGTGCCAGCAGGAGGAGTCCTAACAATGAGCAGTTCTTC
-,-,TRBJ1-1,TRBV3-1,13,CASSQGLRTEAFF,TGTGCCAGCAGCCAAGGACTGAGGACTGAAGCTTTCTTT
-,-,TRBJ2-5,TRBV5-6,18,CASSLATTSRGAGETQYF,TGTGCCAGCAGCTTGGCTACGACTAGTAGGGGGGCCGGAGAGACCCAGTACTTC
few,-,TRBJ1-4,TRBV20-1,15,CSALFMTRGPEKLFF,TGCAGTGCTCTCTTTATGACCAGAGGGCCCGAAAAACTGTTTTTT
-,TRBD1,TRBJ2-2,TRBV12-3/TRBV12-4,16,CASSYGQGKFTGELFF,TGTGCCAGCAGCTACGGACAGGGAAAATTCACCGGGGAGCTGTTTTTT
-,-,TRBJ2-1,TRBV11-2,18,CTSSYPQSGHHSYNEQFF,TGTACCAGCAGCTACCCCCAGTCGGGACACCACTCCTACAATGAGCAGTTCTTC
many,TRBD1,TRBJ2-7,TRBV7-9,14,CASSSTGGLFEQYF,TGTGCCAGCAGCTCGACAGGGGGCCTTTTCGAGCAGTACTTC
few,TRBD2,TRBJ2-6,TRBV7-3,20,CASSLIASGGLSSGANVLTF,TGTGCCAGCAGCTTAATAGCTAGCGGGGGGTTAAGCTCTGGGGCCAACGTCCTGACTTTC
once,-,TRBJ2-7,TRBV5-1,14,CASSFLGSPYEQYF,TGCGCCAGCAGCTTCCTGGGTTCCCCCTACGAGCAGTACTTC
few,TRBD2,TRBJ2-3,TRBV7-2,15,CASSFRLADTDTQYF,TGTGCCAGCAGCTTCCGGCTAGCGGACACAGATACGCAGTATTTT
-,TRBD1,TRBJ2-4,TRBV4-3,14,CASSQDQGADIQYF,TGCGCCAGCAGCCAAGATCAGGGGGCTGACATTCAGTACTTC
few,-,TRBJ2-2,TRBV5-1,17,CASSPDPGRGKTGELFF,TGCGCCAGCAGCCCGGACCCGGGACGGGGGAAAACCGGGGAGCTGTTTTTT
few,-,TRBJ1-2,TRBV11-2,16,CASSPFLGGQGYGYTF,TGTGCCAGCAGCCCTTTCCTAGGGGGGCAGGGCTATGGCTACACCTTC
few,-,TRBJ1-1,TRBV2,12,CASSETVGGAFF,TGTGCCAGCAGTGAAACGGTCGGGGGAGCTTTCTTT
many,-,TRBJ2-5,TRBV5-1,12,CASSSDGETQYF,TGCGCCAGCAGCTCTGACGGGGAGACCCAGTACTTC
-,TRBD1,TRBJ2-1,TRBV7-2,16,CASSWTGTGTKDEQFF,TGTGCCAGCAGCTGGACCGGGACAGGGACCAAGGATGAGCAGTTCTTC
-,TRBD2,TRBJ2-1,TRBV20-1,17,CSARDPGTSGSYNEQFF,TGCAGTGCTAGAGACCCCGGGACTAGCGGTTCCTACAATGAGCAGTTCTTC
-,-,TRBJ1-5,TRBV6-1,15,CASKSRGYSNQPQHF,TGTGCCAGCAAATCTAGGGGATATAGCAATCAGCCCCAGCATTTT
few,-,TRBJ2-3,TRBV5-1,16,CASSPYGVGLGDTQYF,TGCGCCAGCAGCCCATATGGGGTAGGCCTGGGGGATACGCAGTATTTT
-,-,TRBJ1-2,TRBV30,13,CAWNPSLRSLPRF,TGTGCCTGGAACCCGTCTCTCCGGTCCCTACCTCGCTTC
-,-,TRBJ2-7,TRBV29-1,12,CSVRADSYEQYF,TGCAGCGTTCGCGCAGACTCCTACGAGCAGTACTTC
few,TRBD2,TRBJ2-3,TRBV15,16,CATSRSGGVATDTQYF,TGTGCCACCAGCAGATCCGGGGGGGTAGCGACAGATACGCAGTATTTT
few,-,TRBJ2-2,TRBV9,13,CASNPGDTGELFF,TGTGCCAGCAACCCAGGGGATACCGGGGAGCTGTTTTTT